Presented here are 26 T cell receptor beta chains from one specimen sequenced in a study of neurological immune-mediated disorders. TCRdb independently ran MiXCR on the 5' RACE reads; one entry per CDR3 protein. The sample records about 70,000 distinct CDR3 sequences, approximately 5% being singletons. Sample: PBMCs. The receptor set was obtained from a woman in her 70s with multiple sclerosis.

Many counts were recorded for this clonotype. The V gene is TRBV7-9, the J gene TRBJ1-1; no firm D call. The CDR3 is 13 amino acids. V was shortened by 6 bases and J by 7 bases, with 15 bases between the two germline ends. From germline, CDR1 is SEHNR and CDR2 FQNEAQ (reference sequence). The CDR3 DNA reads TGTGCCAGCAGGTCGCCAGGAAGCGTTGAAGCTTTCTTT. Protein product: CASRSPGSVEAFF.

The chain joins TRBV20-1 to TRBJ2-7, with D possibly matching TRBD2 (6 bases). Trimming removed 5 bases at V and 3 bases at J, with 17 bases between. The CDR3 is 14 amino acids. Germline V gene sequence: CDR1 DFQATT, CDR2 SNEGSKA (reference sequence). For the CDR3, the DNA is TGCAGTGCTCGCTACCGGGACTTCGGCTACGAGCAGTACTTC. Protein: CSARYRDFGYEQYF.

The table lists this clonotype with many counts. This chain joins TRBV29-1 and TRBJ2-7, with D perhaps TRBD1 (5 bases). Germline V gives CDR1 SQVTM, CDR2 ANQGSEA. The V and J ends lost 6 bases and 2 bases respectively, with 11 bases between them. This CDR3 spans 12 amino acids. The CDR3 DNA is TGCAGCGTCACGACAGAAACCTACGAGCAGTACTTC. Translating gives CSVTTETYEQYF.

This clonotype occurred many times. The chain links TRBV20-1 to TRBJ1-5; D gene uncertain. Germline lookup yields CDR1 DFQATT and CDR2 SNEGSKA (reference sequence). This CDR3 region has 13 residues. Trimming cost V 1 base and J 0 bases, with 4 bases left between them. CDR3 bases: TGCAGTGCTAGAGTTAGTAGCAATCAGCCCCAGCATTTT. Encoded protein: CSARVSSNQPQHF.

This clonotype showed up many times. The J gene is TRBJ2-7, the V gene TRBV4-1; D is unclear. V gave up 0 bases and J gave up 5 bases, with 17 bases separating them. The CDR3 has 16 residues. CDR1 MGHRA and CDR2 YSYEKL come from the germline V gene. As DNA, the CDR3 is TGCGCCAGCAGCCAAGATGCTCTCACTACGGTCCACGAGCAGTACTTC. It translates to CASSQDALTTVHEQYF.

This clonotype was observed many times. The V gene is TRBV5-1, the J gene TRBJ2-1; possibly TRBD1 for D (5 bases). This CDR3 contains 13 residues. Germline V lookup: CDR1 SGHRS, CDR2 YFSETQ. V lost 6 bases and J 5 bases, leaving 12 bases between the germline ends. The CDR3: CASTLQGDNEQFF. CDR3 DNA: TGCGCCAGCACCCTACAAGGGGACAATGAGCAGTTCTTC.

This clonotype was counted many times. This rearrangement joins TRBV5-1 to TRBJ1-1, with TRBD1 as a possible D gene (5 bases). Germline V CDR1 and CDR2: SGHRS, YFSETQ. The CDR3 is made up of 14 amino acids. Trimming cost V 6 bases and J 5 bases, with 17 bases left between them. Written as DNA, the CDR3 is TGCGCCAGCAAGGAGGGGACCCGCGGGACTGAAGCTTTCTTT. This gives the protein CASKEGTRGTEAFF.

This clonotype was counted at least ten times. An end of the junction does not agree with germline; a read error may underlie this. CDR3 DNA sequence: TGTGCCAGCTCATCCCAAGAGACCCAGTACTTC. Protein: CASSSQETQYF. The chain has TRBV5-1 and TRBJ2-5; D gene ambiguous. Germline loops: CDR1 SGHRS, CDR2 YFSETQ. The CDR3 runs to 11 residues.

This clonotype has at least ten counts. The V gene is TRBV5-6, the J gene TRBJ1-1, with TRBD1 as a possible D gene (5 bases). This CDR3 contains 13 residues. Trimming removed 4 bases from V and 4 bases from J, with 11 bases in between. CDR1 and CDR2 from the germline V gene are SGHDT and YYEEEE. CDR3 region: CASSHKTATEAFF. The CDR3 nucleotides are TGTGCCAGCAGCCATAAGACAGCCACTGAAGCTTTCTTT.

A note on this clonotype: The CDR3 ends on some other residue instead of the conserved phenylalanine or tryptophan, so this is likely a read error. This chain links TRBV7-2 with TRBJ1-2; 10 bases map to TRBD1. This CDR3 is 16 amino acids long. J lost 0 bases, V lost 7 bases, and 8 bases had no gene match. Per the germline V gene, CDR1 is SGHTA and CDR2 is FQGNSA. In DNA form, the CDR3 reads TGTGCCAGCAACTCGGACAGGGGGAGAGCTAACTATGGCTACACCAAC. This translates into CASNSDRGRANYGYTN.

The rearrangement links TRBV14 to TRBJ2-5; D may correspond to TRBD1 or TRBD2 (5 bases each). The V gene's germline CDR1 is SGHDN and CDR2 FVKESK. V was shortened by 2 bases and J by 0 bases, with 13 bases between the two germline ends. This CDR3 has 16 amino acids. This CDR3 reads CASSQWGRSNQETQYF. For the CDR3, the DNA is TGTGCCAGCAGCCAATGGGGACGGAGTAACCAAGAGACCCAGTACTTC.

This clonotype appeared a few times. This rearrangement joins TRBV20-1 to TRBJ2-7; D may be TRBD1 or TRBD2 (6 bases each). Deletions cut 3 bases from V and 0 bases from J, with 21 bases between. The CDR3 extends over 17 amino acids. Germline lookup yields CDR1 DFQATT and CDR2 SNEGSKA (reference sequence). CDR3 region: CSARGFVGGQSSYEQYF. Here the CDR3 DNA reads TGCAGTGCTAGGGGATTTGTTGGGGGGCAGAGCTCCTACGAGCAGTACTTC.

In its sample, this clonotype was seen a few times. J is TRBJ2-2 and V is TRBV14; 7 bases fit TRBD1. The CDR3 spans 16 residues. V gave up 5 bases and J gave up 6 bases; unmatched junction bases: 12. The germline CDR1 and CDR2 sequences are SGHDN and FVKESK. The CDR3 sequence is CASSIRPDRWSGELFF. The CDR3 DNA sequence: TGTGCCAGCAGCATAAGACCGGACAGGTGGTCCGGGGAGCTGTTTTTT.

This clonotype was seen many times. CDR3 bases: TGTGCCAGCAGCAAAGAAATGGGACAGTATTATAGCAATCAGCCCCAGCATTTT. Its translation: CASSKEMGQYYSNQPQHF. The chain couples TRBV21-1 to TRBJ1-5; TRBD1, the D gene given by the table, was not confirmed from the DNA. TRBV21-1 is described as a pseudogene. The CDR3 has 18 amino acids.

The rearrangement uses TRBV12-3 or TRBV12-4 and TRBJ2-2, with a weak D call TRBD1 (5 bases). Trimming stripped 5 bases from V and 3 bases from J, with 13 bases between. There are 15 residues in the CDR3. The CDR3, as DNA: TGTGCCAGCAGTCGACGTACAGGTTACACCGGGGAGCTGTTTTTT. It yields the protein CASSRRTGYTGELFF.

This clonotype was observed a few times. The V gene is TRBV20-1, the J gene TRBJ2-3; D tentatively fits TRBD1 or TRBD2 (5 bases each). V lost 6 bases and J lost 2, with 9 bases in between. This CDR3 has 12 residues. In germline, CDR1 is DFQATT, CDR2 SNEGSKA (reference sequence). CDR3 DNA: TGCAGTGCGGGGGACCTCACAGATACGCAGTATTTT. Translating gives CSAGDLTDTQYF.

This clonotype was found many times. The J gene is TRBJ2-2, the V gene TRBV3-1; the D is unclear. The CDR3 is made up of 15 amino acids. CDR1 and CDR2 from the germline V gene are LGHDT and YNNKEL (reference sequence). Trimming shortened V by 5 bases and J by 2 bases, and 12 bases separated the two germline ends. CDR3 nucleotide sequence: TGTGCCAGCAGCTACCGACTTTATAACACCGGGGAGCTGTTTTTT. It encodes CASSYRLYNTGELFF.

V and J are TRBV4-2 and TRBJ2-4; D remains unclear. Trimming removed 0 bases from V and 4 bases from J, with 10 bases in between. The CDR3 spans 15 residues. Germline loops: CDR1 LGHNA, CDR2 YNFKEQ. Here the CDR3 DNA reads TGTGCCAGCAGCCAAGATGATTCGAGGAAAAACATTCAGTACTTC. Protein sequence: CASSQDDSRKNIQYF.

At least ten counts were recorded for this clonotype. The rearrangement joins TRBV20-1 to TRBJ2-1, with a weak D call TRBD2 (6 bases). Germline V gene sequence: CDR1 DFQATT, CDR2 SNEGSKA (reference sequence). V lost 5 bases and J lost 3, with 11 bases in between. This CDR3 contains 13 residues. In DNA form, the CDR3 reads TGCAGTGCTCCCCGGGAGATCTACAATGAGCAGTTCTTC. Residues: CSAPREIYNEQFF.

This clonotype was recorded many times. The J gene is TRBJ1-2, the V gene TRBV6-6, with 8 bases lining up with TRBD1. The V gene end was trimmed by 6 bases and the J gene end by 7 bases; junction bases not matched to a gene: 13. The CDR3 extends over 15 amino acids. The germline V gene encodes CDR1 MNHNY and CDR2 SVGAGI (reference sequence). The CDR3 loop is CASRVRGQVEAGYTF. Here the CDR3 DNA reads TGTGCCAGCAGAGTTAGGGGACAGGTTGAGGCTGGCTACACCTTC.

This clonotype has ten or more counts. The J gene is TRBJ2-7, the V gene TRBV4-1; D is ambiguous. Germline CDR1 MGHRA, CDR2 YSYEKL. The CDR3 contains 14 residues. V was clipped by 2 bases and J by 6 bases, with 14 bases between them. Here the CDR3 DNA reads TGCGCCAGCAGCCAAACAGACACGCTTTCCGAGCAGTACTTC. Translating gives CASSQTDTLSEQYF.

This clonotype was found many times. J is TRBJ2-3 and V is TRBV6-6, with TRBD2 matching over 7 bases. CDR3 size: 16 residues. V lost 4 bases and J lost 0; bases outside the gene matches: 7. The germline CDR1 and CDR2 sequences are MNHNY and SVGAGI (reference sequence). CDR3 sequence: CASSSSKRGSTDTQYF. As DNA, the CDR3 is TGTGCCAGCAGTTCCTCAAAGCGGGGTAGCACAGATACGCAGTATTTT.

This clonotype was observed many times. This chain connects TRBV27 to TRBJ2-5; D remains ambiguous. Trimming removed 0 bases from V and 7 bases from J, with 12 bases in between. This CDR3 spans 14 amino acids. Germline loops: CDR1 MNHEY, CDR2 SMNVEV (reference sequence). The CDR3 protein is CASSLSTARRTQYF. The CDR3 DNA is TGTGCCAGCAGTTTATCGACCGCGCGGAGGACCCAGTACTTC.

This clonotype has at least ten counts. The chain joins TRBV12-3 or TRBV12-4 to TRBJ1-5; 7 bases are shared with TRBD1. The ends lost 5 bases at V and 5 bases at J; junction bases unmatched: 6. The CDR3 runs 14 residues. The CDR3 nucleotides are TGTGCCAGCAGTCAACAGGGGACAGATCAGCCCCAGCATTTT. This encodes CASSQQGTDQPQHF.

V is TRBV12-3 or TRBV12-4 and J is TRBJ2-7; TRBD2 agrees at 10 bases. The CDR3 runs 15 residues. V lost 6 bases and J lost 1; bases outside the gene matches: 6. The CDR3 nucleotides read TGTGCCAGCAGAACTCAGCGGGAGGGGTCCTACGAGCAGTACTTC. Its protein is CASRTQREGSYEQYF.

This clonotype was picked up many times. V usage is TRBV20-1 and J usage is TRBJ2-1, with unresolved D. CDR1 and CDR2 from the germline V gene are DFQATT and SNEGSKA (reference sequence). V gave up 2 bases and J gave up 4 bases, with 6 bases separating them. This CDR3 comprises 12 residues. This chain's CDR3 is CSARPAYNEQFF. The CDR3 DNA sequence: TGCAGTGCTAGACCTGCATACAATGAGCAGTTCTTC.